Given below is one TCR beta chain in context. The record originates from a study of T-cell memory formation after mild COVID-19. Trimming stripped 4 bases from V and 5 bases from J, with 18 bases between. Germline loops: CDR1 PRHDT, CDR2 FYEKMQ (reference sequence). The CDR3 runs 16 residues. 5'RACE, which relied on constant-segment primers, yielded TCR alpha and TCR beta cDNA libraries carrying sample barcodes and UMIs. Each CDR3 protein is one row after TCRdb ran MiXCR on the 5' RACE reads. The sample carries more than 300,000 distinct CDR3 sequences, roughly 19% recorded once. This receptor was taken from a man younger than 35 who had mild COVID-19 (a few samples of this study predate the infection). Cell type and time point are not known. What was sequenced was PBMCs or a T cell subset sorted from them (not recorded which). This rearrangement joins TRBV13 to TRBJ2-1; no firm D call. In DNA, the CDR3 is TGTGCCAGCAGCTCCCTGGTTGAGATACTCAACAATGAGCAGTTCTTC. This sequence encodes CASSSLVEILNNEQFF.